Below are 3 T cell receptor beta chains sequenced from a single sample in a study of T cell responses to AZD1222 COVID-19 vaccine. The method was immunoSEQ multiplex PCR; TCRdb's version includes in-frame clones alone and lacks a portion of them. The table has roughly 150,000 clones, around 87% seen once. Sequenced material: peripheral blood, taken 28 days after the second AZD1222 dose. These receptor sequences come from an adult who received the AZD1222 COVID-19 vaccine.

Points on this clone: The same CDR3 arises from other DNA sequences in this sample as well. The chain couples TRBV19 to TRBJ2-1; D is undetermined. The CDR3 is 13 amino acids. V shed 3 bases and J shed 4 bases, with 7 bases lying between them. Germline assignment: CDR1 LNHDA and CDR2 SQIVND (reference sequence). The CDR3 DNA is TGTGCCAGTAGTATCCGGCAGTACAATGAGCAGTTCTTC. The encoded protein is CASSIRQYNEQFF. The variable domain in full, with the rest retrieved from reference TRBV19 and TRBJ2-1, is DGGITQSPKYLFRKEGQNVTLSCEQNLNHDAMYWYRQDPGQGLRLIYYSQIVNDFQKGDIAEGYSVSREKKESFPLTVTSAQKNPTAFYLCASSIRQYNEQFFGPGTRLTVL.

The V call is TRBV5-6, the J call TRBJ2-3, with 8 bases aligning to TRBD1. The J segment lost 2 bases and the V segment lost 4 bases, leaving 9 bases of the junction unmatched. This CDR3 contains 16 residues. Germline assignment: CDR1 SGHDT and CDR2 YYEEEE. The CDR3 protein is CASSAFRDRFTDTQYF. For the CDR3, the DNA is TGTGCCAGCAGCGCCTTCCGGGACAGGTTCACAGATACGCAGTATTTT.

V is TRBV19 and J is TRBJ1-5, with a tentative D call TRBD1 (6 bases). CDR3 length: 12 residues. Trimming left V 8 bases short and J 3 bases short, with 8 bases between. CDR1 is LNHDA, CDR2 SQIVND, per germline (reference sequence). The chain's CDR3 is CASSGVNQPQHF. The CDR3 nucleotides read TGTGCCAGTTCAGGGGTCAATCAGCCCCAGCATTTT.